This TCR beta chain was captured in a study of immune cell composition in non-small cell lung cancer. V shed 5 bases and J 6 bases; nucleotides not matched to a gene: 13. Germline loops: CDR1 LNHDA, CDR2 SQIVND (reference sequence). The CDR3 has 16 residues. The study's findings and limits: Tumour TCR-beta clonality was not significantly tied to smoking pack-years. Lung squamous cell carcinoma tumours had significantly higher top 10 clone scores and productive clonality than lung adenocarcinoma.

Worth noting for this clone: Its antigen is unidentified.

The protocol was immunoSEQ multiplex PCR, while the TCRdb copy is restricted to in-frame clones and leaves out a portion. The table lists roughly 4,500 clones, over 75% of them singletons. The TCR comes from a human donor with non-small cell lung cancer. Sequencing was performed on lung tumor tissue. The chain is built from TRBV19 and TRBJ2-7; TRBD2 matches at 10 bases. The CDR3 nucleotides are TGTGCCAGTAGTCCTACCCCTAGCGGGAGTATCTTCGAGCAGTACTTC. It is translated as CASSPTPSGSIFEQYF.